A single T cell receptor (beta chain) is shown here with its context. What it recognizes is unknown. The record originates from a study of OX40 agonist ivuxolimab in advanced cancers. Across the whole study: Six ivuxolimab dose levels, 0.01 to 10 mg/kg, were given intravenously every 2 weeks. Two patients with cutaneous melanoma and one with hepatocellular carcinoma, three in total, showed partial responses.

The study, taken as a whole, reports: CD4+ and CD8+ blood T cells expanded clonally by week 6 at 0.1 to 3.0 mg/kg.

The timepoints at which blood was sampled were baseline, cycle 4 day 1, and cycle 7 day 1. Some clones are missing from TCRdb's copy, which holds only in-frame ones; the method was immunoSEQ multiplex PCR. The data show over 50,000 clones, with roughly 90% seen just once and approximately 23% held by the top ten. V lost 6 bases, J lost 0 bases, and 5 bases lay in between. This CDR3 has 12 amino acids. Germline values: CDR1 SGHNT, CDR2 YENEEA. Sample: CD4+ or CD8+ T cells sorted from blood, taken in a trial of the OX40 agonist ivuxolimab. The receptor was derived from an adult with an advanced solid tumor such as melanoma, head and neck, liver or kidney cancer. This chain links TRBV11-3 with TRBJ1-2; D gene uncertain. CDR3 protein: CASSSTNYGYTF. In DNA, the CDR3 is TGTGCCAGCAGTTCTACTAACTATGGCTACACCTTC.